This T cell receptor beta chain came from a study of cytomegalovirus exposure and HLA in healthy donors. Points from the study as a whole: TCR beta sequences reportedly predicted most subjects' HLA-A and HLA-B alleles accurately.

In this sample, this clone turned up a few times. Antigen unknown. The primer mix had 60 Vbeta and 13 Jbeta primers. The table came from immunoSEQ multiplex PCR; TCRdb's copy has only in-frame clones and leaves some out. The sample holds nearly 300,000 clones; roughly 90% are singletons and the top ten take less than 4%. Sequenced material: PBMCs. This clonotype was sampled from a man aged 40-49 years in good health and CMV-seropositive.

The CDR3 DNA reads TGTGCCAGCAGGGTCTTGACAGGGGACCGCACAGATACGCAGTATTTT. It encodes CASRVLTGDRTDTQYF. The chain carries TRBV28 and TRBJ2-3; 8 nucleotides agree with TRBD1. Trimming took 6 bases from V and 1 from J; bases not matched to a gene: 9. Per the germline V gene, CDR1 is MDHEN and CDR2 is SYDVKM. The CDR3 consists of 16 residues. Full variable domain (missing parts from reference TRBV28 and TRBJ2-3): DVKVTQSSRYLVKRTGEKVFLECVQDMDHENMFWYRQDPGLGLRLIYFSYDVKMKEKGDIPEGYSVSREKKERFSLILESASTNQTSMYLCASRVLTGDRTDTQYFGPGTRLTVL.